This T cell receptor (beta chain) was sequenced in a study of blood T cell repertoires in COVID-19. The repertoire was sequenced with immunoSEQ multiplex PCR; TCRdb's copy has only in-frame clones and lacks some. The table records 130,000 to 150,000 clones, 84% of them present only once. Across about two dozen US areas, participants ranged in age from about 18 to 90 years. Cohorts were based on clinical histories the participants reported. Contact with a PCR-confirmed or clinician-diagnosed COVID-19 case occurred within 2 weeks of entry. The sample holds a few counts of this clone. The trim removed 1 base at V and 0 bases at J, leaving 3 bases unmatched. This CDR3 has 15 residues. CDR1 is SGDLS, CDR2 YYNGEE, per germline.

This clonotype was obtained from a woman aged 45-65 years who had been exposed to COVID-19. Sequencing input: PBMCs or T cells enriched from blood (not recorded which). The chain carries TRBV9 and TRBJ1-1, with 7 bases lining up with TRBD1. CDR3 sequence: CASSVTTGLNTEAFF. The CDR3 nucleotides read TGTGCCAGCAGCGTAACGACAGGGCTGAACACTGAAGCTTTCTTT.